This T cell receptor (beta chain) was sequenced for a study of blood T cell repertoires in COVID-19. Study-level information: Spain, Italy and the United States supplied samples that represented acute and convalescent COVID-19. T cells, B-cell-depleted T cells, or PBMCs supplied cDNA or gDNA.

Germline loops: CDR1 MDHEN, CDR2 SYDVKM. The CDR3 totals 12 residues. With 1 base removed from V and 11 bases from J, the gap between germline ends came to 9 bases. In the source study's methods: By means of reference gene primer amplification, nucleated cell counts were estimated. Clones were read by immunoSEQ multiplex PCR, and TCRdb kept only the in-frame ones, dropping some. The DNA gave D and trimming, while V, J and clone size come from that table. The top ten hold 0.95% to 1% of the sample, which has some 250,000 clones, about 88% seen once. This TCR was recovered from a woman aged 40 to 50 who had recovered from COVID-19. Material: peripheral blood. The chain is built from TRBV28 and TRBJ1-5; D possibly corresponds to TRBD1 (5 bases). CDR3 loop: CASSLSGGAQHF. CDR3 in DNA: TGTGCCAGCAGTTTATCGGGGGGGGCCCAGCATTTT.